A single sample gave rise to the 3 T cell receptor beta chains below, sequenced in a study of blood T cell repertoires in COVID-19. Repertoires were generated with immunoSEQ multiplex PCR, while TCRdb's copy carries only in-frame clones and drops some. Here the sample spans 300,000 or so clones, over 75% being singletons. The material sequenced was PBMCs or T cells enriched from blood (not recorded which). The receptors originated from a woman in her 30s who had recovered from COVID-19.

This clone was found once. V and J are TRBV14 and TRBJ2-1; D is possibly TRBD1 (6 bases). This CDR3 is 15 amino acids long. The germline V and J ends were trimmed by 4 bases and 4 bases, with 14 bases remaining between them. The V gene's germline CDR1 is SGHDN and CDR2 FVKESK. CDR3 in amino acids: CASSRDITIYNEQFF. CDR3 coding DNA: TGTGCCAGCAGCCGGGACATCACCATATACAATGAGCAGTTCTTC.

The chain joins TRBV19 to TRBJ2-5; TRBD2 matches at 7 bases. The germline V gene has CDR1 LNHDA and CDR2 SQIVND (reference sequence). The V segment lost 8 bases and the J segment 4 bases; nucleotides outside the gene matches: 10. The CDR3 covers 14 residues. CDR3 DNA sequence: TGTGCCAGTCGGAAACCGGGGGGAGGAGAGACCCAGTACTTC. It translates to CASRKPGGGETQYF.

The CDR3 loop reads CASSLETGLGYEQYF. The DNA of the CDR3 is TGTGCCAGCAGCTTGGAGACAGGGCTGGGCTACGAGCAGTACTTC. V and J are TRBV7-8 and TRBJ2-7, with TRBD1 matching over 7 bases. Germline V gives CDR1 SGHVS, CDR2 FQNEAQ. The CDR3 has 15 amino acids. Germline trimming cut 3 bases from V and 3 bases from J; bases unmatched to any gene: 8. Drawing the rest from reference TRBV7-8 and TRBJ2-7, the complete variable domain is GAGVSQSPRYKVAKRGQDVALRCDPISGHVSLFWYQQALGQGPEFLTYFQNEAQLDKSGLPSDRFFAERPEGSVSTLKIQRTQQEDSAVYLCASSLETGLGYEQYFGPGTRLTVT.